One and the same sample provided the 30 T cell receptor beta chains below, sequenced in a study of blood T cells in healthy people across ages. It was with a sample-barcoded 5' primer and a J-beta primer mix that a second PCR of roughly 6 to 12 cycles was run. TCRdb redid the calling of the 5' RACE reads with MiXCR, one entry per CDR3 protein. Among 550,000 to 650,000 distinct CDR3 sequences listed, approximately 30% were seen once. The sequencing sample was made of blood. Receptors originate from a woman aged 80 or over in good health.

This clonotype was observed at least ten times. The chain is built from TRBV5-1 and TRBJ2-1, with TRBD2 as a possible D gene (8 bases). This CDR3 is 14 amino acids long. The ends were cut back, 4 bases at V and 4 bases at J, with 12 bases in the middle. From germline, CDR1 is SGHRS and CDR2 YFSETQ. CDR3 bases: TGCGCCAGCAGCCGGGAGGGGGCTTACAATGAGCAGTTCTTC. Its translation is CASSREGAYNEQFF.

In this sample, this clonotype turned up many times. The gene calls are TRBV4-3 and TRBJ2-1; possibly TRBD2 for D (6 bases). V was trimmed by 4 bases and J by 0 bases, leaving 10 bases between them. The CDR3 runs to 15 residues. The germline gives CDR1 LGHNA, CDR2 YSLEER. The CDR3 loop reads CASSRDFISYNEQFF. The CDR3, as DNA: TGCGCCAGCAGCCGGGACTTCATCTCCTACAATGAGCAGTTCTTC.

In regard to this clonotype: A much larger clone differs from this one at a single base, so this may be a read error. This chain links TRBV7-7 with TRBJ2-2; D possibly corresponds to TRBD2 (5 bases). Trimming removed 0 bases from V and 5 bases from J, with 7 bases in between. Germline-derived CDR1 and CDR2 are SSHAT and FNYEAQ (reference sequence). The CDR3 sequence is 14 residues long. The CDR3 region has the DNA TGTGCCAGCAGCTTAGCATCGGGGACCGGGGAGCTGTTTTTT. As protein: CASSLASGTGELFF.

Written as DNA, the CDR3 is TGTGCCTGGAGTCTCGGGACAGGCTATGAAAAACTGTTTTTT. The encoded protein is CAWSLGTGYEKLFF. The genes are TRBV30 and TRBJ1-4, with 8 bases lining up with TRBD1. The length of the CDR3 is 14 residues. The V gene's germline CDR1 is GTSNPN and CDR2 SVGIG (reference sequence). Trimming removed 2 bases from V and 6 bases from J; junction bases left unmatched: 5.

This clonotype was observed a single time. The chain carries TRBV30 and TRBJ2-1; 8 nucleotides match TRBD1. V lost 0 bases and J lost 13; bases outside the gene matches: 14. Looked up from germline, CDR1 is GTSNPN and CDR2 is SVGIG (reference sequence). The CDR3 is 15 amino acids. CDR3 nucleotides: TGTGCCTGGAGTGTCGGACAGGGTGGCCGGGAGACCCAGTTCTTC. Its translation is CAWSVGQGGRETQFF.

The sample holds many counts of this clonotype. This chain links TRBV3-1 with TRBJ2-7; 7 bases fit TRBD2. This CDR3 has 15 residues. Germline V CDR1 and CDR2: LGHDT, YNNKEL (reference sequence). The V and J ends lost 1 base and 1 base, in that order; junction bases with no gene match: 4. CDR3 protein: CASSQASGGSYEQYF. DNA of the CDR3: TGTGCCAGCAGCCAAGCTTCGGGGGGTTCCTACGAGCAGTACTTC.

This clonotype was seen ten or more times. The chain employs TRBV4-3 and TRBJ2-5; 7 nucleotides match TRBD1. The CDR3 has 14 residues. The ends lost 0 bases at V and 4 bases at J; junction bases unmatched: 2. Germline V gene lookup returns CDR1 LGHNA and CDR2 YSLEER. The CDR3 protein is CASSQEYRGETQYF. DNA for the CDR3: TGCGCCAGCAGCCAAGAATACAGGGGAGAGACCCAGTACTTC.

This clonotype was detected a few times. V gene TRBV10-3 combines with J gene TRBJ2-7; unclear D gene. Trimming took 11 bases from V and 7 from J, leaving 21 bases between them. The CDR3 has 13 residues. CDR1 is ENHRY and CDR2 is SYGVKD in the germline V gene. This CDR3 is CASNPDPLSEQYF. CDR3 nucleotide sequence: TGTGCCTCGAACCCTGACCCATTAAGTGAGCAGTACTTC.

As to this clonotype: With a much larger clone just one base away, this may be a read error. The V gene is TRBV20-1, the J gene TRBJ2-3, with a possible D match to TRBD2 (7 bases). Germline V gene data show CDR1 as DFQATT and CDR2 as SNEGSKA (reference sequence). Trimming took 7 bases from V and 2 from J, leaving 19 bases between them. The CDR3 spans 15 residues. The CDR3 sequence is CSVPLGGAVTDTQYF. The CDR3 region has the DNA TGCAGTGTCCCGCTGGGGGGGGCCGTCACAGATACGCAGTATTTT.

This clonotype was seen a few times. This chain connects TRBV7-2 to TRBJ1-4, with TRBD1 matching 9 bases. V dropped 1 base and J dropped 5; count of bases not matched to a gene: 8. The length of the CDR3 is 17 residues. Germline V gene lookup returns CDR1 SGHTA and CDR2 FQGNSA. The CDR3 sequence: CASSLVAQGAENEKLFF. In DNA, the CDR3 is TGTGCCAGCAGCTTAGTGGCACAGGGGGCCGAGAATGAAAAACTGTTTTTT.

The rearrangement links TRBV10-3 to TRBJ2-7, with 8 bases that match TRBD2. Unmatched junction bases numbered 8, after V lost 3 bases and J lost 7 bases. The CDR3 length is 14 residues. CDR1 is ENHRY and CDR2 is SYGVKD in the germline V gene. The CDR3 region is CAISDILAAREQYF. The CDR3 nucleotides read TGTGCCATCAGTGACATACTAGCGGCGCGGGAGCAGTACTTC.

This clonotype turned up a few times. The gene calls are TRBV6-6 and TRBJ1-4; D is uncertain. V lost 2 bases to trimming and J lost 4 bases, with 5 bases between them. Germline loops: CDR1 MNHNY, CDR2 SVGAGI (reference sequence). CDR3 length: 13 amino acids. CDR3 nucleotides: TGTGCCAGCAGTTACAGGAGTAATGAAAAACTGTTTTTT. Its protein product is CASSYRSNEKLFF.

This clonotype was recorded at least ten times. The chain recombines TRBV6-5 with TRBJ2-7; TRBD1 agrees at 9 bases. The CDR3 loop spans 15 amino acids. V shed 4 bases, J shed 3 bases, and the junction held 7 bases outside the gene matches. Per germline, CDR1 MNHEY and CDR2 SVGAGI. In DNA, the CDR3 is TGTGCCAGCAGTTCCCCGGGACAGGGACACTACGAGCAGTACTTC. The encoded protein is CASSSPGQGHYEQYF.

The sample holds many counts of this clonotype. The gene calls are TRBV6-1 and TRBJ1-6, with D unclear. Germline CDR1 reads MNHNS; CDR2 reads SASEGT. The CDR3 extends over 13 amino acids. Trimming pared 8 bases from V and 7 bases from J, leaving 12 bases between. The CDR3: CASGGRRNSPLHF. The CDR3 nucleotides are TGTGCCAGCGGCGGACGGAGGAATTCACCCCTCCACTTT.

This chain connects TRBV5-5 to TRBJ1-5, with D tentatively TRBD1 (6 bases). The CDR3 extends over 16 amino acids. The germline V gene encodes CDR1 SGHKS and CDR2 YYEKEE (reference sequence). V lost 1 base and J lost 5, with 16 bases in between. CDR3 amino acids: CASSLMGGQSDQPQHF. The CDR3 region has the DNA TGTGCCAGCAGCTTGATGGGGGGGCAGAGCGATCAGCCCCAGCATTTT.

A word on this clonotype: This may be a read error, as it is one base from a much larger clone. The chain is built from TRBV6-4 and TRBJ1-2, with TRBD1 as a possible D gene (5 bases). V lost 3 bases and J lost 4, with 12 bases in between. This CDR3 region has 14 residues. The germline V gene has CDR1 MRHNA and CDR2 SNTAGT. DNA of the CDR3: TGTGCCAGCAGTGAAGACAAGGGGATCTATGGCTACACCTTC. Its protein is CASSEDKGIYGYTF.

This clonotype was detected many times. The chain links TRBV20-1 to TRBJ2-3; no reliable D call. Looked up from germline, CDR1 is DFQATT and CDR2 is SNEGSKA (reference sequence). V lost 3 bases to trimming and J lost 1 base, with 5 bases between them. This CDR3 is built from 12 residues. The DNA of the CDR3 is TGCAGTGCTAGTAGGGGCACAGATACGCAGTATTTT. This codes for CSASRGTDTQYF.

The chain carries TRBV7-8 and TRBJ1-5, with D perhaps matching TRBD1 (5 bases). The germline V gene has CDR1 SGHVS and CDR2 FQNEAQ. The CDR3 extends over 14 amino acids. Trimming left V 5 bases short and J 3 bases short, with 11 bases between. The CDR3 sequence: CASSHGGINQPQHF. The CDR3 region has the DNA TGTGCCAGCAGCCACGGGGGAATCAATCAGCCCCAGCATTTT.

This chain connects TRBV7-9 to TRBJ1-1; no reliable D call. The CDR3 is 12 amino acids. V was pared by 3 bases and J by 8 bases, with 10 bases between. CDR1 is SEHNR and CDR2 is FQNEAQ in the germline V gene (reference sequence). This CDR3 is CASSFARGEAFF. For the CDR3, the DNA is TGTGCCAGCAGCTTTGCCCGAGGCGAAGCTTTCTTT.

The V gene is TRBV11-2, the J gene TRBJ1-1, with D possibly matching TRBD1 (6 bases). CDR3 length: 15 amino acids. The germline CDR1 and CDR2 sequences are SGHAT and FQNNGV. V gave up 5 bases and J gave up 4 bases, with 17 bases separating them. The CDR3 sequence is CASSLRTGRGTEAFF. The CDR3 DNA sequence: TGTGCCAGCAGCCTAAGAACAGGGAGAGGCACTGAAGCTTTCTTT.

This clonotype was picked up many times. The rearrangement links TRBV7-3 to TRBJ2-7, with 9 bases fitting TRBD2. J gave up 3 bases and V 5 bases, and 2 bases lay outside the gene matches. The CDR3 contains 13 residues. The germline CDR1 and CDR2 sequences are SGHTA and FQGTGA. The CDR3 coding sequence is TGTGCCAGCAGCACAGCGGGGGGCTACGAGCAGTACTTC. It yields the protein CASSTAGGYEQYF.

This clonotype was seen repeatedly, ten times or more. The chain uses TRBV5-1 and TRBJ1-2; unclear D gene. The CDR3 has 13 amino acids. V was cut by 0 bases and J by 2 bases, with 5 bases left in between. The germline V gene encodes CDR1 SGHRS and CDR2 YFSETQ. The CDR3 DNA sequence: TGCGCCAGCAGCTTGGCCAGGAACTATGGCTACACCTTC. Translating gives CASSLARNYGYTF. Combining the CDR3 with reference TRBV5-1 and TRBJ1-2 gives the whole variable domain KAGVTQTPRYLIKTRGQQVTLSCSPISGHRSVSWYQQTPGQGLQFLFEYFSETQRNKGNFPGRFSGRQFSNSRSEMNVSTLELGDSALYLCASSLARNYGYTFGSGTRLTVV.

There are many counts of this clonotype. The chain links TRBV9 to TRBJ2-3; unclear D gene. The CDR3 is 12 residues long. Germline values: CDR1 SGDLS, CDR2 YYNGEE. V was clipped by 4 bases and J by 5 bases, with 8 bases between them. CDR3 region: CASSPHKDTQYF. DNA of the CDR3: TGTGCCAGCAGCCCCCATAAAGATACGCAGTATTTT.

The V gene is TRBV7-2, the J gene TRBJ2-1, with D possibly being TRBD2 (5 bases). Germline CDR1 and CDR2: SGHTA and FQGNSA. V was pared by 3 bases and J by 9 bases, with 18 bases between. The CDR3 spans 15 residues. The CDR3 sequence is CASSFSRVVVGEQFF. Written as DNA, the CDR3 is TGTGCCAGCAGCTTCTCGAGGGTGGTGGTTGGTGAGCAGTTCTTC.

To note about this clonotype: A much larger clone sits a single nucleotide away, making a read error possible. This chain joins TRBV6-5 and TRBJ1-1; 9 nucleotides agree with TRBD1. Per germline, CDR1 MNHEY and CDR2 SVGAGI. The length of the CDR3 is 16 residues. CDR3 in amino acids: CVTTNRGRFGKGEAFF. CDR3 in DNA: TGTGTCACAACTAACAGGGGGCGATTTGGTAAGGGTGAAGCTTTCTTT.

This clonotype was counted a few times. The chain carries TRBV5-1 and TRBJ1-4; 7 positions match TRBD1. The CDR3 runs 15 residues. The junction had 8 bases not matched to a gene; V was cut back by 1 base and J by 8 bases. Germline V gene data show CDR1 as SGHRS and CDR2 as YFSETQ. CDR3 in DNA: TGCGCCAGCAGCTTGTCGGGGACAGAGGGCGAAAAACTGTTTTTT. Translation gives CASSLSGTEGEKLFF.

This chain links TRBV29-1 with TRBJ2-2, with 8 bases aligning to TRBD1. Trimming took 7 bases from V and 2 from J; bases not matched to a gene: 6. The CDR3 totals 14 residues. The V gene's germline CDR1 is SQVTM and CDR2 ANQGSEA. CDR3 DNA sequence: TGCAGCGGTAGACAGGGGATTAACACCGGGGAGCTGTTTTTT. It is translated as CSGRQGINTGELFF.

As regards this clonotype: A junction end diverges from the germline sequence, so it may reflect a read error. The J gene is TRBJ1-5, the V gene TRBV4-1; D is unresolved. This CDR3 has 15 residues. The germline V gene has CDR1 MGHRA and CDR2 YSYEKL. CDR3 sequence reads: CASNQGGSGNQPQHF. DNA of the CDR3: TGCGCCAGCAACCAAGGAGGGTCAGGCAATCAGCCCCAGCATTTT.

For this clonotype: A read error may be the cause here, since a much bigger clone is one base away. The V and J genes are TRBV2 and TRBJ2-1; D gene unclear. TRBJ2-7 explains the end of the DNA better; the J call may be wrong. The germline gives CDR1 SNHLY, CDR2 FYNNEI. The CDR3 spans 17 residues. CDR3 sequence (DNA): TGTGCCAGCAAGGGAAGACTTAGGGTAAGCTCCTACAATGAGCAGTACTTC. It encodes CASKGRLRVSSYNEQYF.

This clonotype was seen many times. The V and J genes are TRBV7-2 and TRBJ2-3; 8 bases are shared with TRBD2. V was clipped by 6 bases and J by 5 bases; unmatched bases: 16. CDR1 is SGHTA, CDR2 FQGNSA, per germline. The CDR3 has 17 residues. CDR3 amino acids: CASSLRPGGARRDTQYF. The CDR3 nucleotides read TGTGCCAGCAGTCTTAGGCCCGGGGGGGCGCGGAGAGATACGCAGTATTTT.